The 18 T cell receptor beta chains in this list originate from one sample, sequenced in a study of T cell responses to AZD1222 COVID-19 vaccine. Sequenced by immunoSEQ multiplex PCR; TCRdb stores in-frame clones only, minus some. The sample contains roughly 70,000 clones, roughly 82% of which appear only once. The input for sequencing was peripheral blood, taken on day 0 of AZD1222 vaccination. Receptor source: an adult in good health.

J is TRBJ2-7 and V is TRBV12-3 or TRBV12-4; the D is unclear. The CDR3 sequence is 13 residues long. The ends were cut back, 6 bases at V and 1 base at J, with 10 bases in the middle. The DNA for the CDR3 is TGTGCCAGCAGCACCGACATATCCTACGAGCAGTACTTC. Translating gives CASSTDISYEQYF.

The chain employs TRBV12-3 or TRBV12-4 and TRBJ2-2; D is ambiguous. Trimming removed 3 bases from V and 3 bases from J, with 2 bases in between. CDR3 length equals 12 residues. CDR3 region: CASSLDTGELFF. In nucleotides, the CDR3 is TGTGCCAGCAGTTTGGACACCGGGGAGCTGTTTTTT.

The rearrangement uses TRBV7-6 and TRBJ1-3; D is unresolved. The germline CDR1 and CDR2 sequences are SGHVS and FNYEAQ. Trimming removed 0 bases from V and 11 bases from J, with 14 bases in between. The CDR3 runs to 14 residues. The CDR3 here is CASSLAGAGVPIYF. CDR3 nucleotides: TGTGCCAGCAGCTTAGCGGGTGCCGGAGTGCCCATATATTTT. Full variable domain (rest looked up from reference TRBV7-6 and TRBJ1-3): GAGVSQSPRYKVTKRGQDVALRCDPISGHVSLYWYRQALGQGPEFLTYFNYEAQQDKSGLPNDRFSAERPEGSISTLTIQRTEQRDSAMYRCASSLAGAGVPIYFGEGSWLTVV.

V is TRBV11-2 and J is TRBJ1-3; the D is unclear. The germline V gene has CDR1 SGHAT and CDR2 FQNNGV. The length of the CDR3 is 16 residues. With 1 base removed from V and 0 bases from J, the gap between germline ends came to 10 bases. The CDR3 loop reads CASSLVLATSGNTIYF. In DNA form, the CDR3 reads TGTGCCAGCAGCTTAGTGTTGGCCACCTCTGGAAACACCATATATTTT.

This clone is judged medium-sized. The chain couples TRBV2 to TRBJ1-1; possibly TRBD1 for D (6 bases). This CDR3 has 16 amino acids. V was clipped by 5 bases and J by 5 bases, with 21 bases between them. The germline gives CDR1 SNHLY, CDR2 FYNNEI. CDR3 coding DNA: TGTGCCAGCAGTACCGCGTGGACAGCCCCGGCGACTGAAGCTTTCTTT. As protein: CASSTAWTAPATEAFF.

For this clone: Within the sample, other DNA sequences also encode this same CDR3. The chain uses TRBV7-2 and TRBJ2-7; D is ambiguous. The V gene lost 5 bases and the J gene lost 2 bases, with 7 bases spanning the gap. The germline V gene encodes CDR1 SGHTA and CDR2 FQGNSA. This CDR3 is built from 12 residues. The CDR3 loop reads CASSADPYEQYF. CDR3 nucleotides: TGTGCCAGCAGCGCCGACCCCTACGAGCAGTACTTC.

The chain recombines TRBV11-2 with TRBJ2-3; D possibly matches TRBD1 or TRBD2 (6 bases each). V lost 0 bases and J lost 7, with 14 bases in between. CDR3 length: 15 residues. Germline V gene lookup returns CDR1 SGHAT and CDR2 FQNNGV. The CDR3 region has the DNA TGTGCCAGCAGCTTAGAACGGGGGCTCCTCCATACGCAGTATTTT. This encodes CASSLERGLLHTQYF.

Notes on this clone: The junction departs from germline at one end; a sequencing error may be responsible. The chain recombines TRBV2 with TRBJ2-7; 7 bases align to TRBD2. The CDR3 contains 14 residues. Per germline, CDR1 SNHLY and CDR2 FYNNEI. The CDR3 sequence is CASREGEGTDEQYF. The CDR3 nucleotides are TGTGCCAGCAGGGAAGGGGAGGGTACAGACGAGCAGTACTTC.

The chain links TRBV7-8 to TRBJ2-2; 10 positions match TRBD2. J lost 7 bases, V lost 2 bases, and 4 bases had no gene match. The germline CDR1 and CDR2 sequences are SGHVS and FQNEAQ. The CDR3 spans 15 residues. This CDR3 is CASSLSSGGGGELFF. CDR3 bases: TGTGCCAGCAGCTTATCTAGCGGGGGCGGCGGGGAGCTGTTTTTT.

The rearrangement joins TRBV5-4 to TRBJ2-7; TRBD2 is a possible D gene (7 bases). V was clipped by 2 bases and J by 5 bases, with 11 bases between them. The CDR3 has 13 amino acids. The germline V gene has CDR1 SGHNT and CDR2 YYREEE (reference sequence). CDR3 region: CASSLGGANEQYF. The DNA of the CDR3 is TGTGCCAGCAGCTTAGGGGGGGCGAACGAGCAGTACTTC.

On this clone: The junction departs from germline at one end; a sequencing error may be responsible. The rearrangement joins TRBV6-1 to TRBJ1-4; a possible D gene is TRBD1 (6 bases). CDR1 is MNHNS and CDR2 is SASEGT in the germline V gene. This CDR3 is built from 13 residues. CDR3 in DNA: TGTGCCAGCAGCGAAGACAGGAATGAAAAACTGTTTTTT. Its protein product is CASSEDRNEKLFF.

The chain links TRBV7-6 to TRBJ1-4, with D possibly TRBD1 on 6 matching bases. V lost 1 base to trimming and J lost 7 bases, with 10 bases between them. Germline CDR1 SGHVS, CDR2 FNYEAQ. This CDR3 spans 14 amino acids. The CDR3 DNA reads as TGTGCCAGCAGCTTAGACAGGGCAGGTGAAAAACTGTTTTTT. Translated: CASSLDRAGEKLFF.

The J gene is TRBJ2-1, the V gene TRBV5-6; the match to TRBD2 covers 11 bases. Germline-derived CDR1 and CDR2 are SGHDT and YYEEEE. CDR3 length: 17 amino acids. Trimming took 4 bases from V and 2 from J; bases not matched to a gene: 8. The CDR3: CASSLASGGYPYNEQFF. The CDR3 DNA reads TGTGCCAGCAGCCTAGCTAGCGGGGGGTACCCCTACAATGAGCAGTTCTTC.

The V call is TRBV5-5, the J call TRBJ1-2; D might be TRBD1 (6 bases). With 3 bases removed from V and 4 bases from J, the gap between germline ends came to 16 bases. CDR3 length: 15 amino acids. In germline, CDR1 is SGHKS, CDR2 YYEKEE (reference sequence). The CDR3 nucleotides read TGTGCCAGCAGCTACTCAACAGGGAAAGGCTATGGCTACACCTTC. Translating it yields CASSYSTGKGYGYTF.

V usage is TRBV4-1 and J usage is TRBJ1-6; 8 bases line up with TRBD1. Germline lookup yields CDR1 MGHRA and CDR2 YSYEKL. The V gene end was trimmed by 0 bases and the J gene end by 7 bases; junction bases not matched to a gene: 8. The CDR3 is 17 residues long. CDR3 amino acids: CASSQEAITGGNSPLHF. CDR3 DNA sequence: TGCGCCAGCAGCCAAGAGGCGATAACAGGGGGAAATTCACCCCTCCACTTT.

The chain combines TRBV6-5 with TRBJ2-1; no clear D. CDR3 length equals 14 residues. V lost 0 bases to trimming and J lost 1 base, with 4 bases between them. CDR1 MNHEY and CDR2 SVGAGI come from the germline V gene. CDR3 in DNA: TGTGCCAGCAGTTACTCAGGGTCCTACAATGAGCAGTTCTTC. Amino acids: CASSYSGSYNEQFF.

The chain couples TRBV6-5 to TRBJ2-7; possibly TRBD1 for D (8 bases). The V and J ends lost 2 bases and 0 bases respectively, with 14 bases between them. Germline CDR1 and CDR2: MNHEY and SVGAGI. The CDR3 extends over 16 amino acids. The CDR3, as DNA: TGTGCCAGCAGTTACCTTAACAGGGGGGGCTCCTACGAGCAGTACTTC. Translation gives CASSYLNRGGSYEQYF.

The chain is built from TRBV9 and TRBJ1-1; TRBD1 aligns across 11 bases. Germline loops: CDR1 SGDLS, CDR2 YYNGEE. CDR3 size: 15 residues. Trimming removed 4 bases from V and 6 bases from J; junction bases left unmatched: 8. The CDR3 loop is CASSLGQGALSEAFF. The CDR3 bases are TGTGCCAGCAGCTTAGGACAGGGGGCGCTGTCTGAAGCTTTCTTT. Drawing the rest from reference TRBV9 and TRBJ1-1, the complete variable domain is DSGVTQTPKHLITATGQRVTLRCSPRSGDLSVYWYQQSLDQGLQFLIQYYNGEERAKGNILERFSAQQFPDLHSELNLSSLELGDSALYFCASSLGQGALSEAFFGQGTRLTVV.